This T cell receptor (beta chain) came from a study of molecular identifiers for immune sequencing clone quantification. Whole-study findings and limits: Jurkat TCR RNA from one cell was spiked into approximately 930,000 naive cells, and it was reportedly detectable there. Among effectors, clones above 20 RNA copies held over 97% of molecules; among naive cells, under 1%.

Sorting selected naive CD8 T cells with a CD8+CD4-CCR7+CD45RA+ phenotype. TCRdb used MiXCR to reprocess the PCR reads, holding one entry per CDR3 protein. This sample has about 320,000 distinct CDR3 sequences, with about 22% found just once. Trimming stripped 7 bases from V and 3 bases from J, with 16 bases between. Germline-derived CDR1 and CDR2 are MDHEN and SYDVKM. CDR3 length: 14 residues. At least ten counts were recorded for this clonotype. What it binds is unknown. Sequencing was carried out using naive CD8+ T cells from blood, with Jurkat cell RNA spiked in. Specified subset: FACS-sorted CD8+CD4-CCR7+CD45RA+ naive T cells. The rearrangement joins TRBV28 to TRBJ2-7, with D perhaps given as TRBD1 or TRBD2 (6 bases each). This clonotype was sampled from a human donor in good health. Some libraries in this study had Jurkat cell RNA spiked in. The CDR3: CASTGARAGYEQYF. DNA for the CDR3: TGTGCCAGCACGGGGGCCCGGGCCGGCTACGAGCAGTACTTC.